Listed here are 27 T cell receptor beta chains from one sample, sequenced in a study of TIL therapy for anti-PD-1-resistant metastatic lung cancer. Time point here: pre-treatment sample, taken before nivolumab and TIL therapy. This was the immunoSEQ v3 assay. Clones were sequenced by immunoSEQ multiplex PCR, and TCRdb holds only the in-frame ones, with some missing. Of some 45,000 clones listed, 80% to 90% were seen once; the top ten hold around 5.1%. The input for sequencing was blood, taken at baseline. Receptors were obtained from a person between 25 and 80 years old with non-small cell lung cancer.

The CDR3 DNA follows: TGTGCCACCAGCAGAGATCTGTTTAGAAGTGCTGAAGCTTTCTTT. Protein product: CATSRDLFRSAEAFF. The chain is built from TRBV15 and TRBJ1-1, with D hard to call. The germline V and J ends were trimmed by 0 bases and 6 bases, with 14 bases remaining between them. The CDR3 consists of 15 residues. CDR1 is LNHNV and CDR2 is YYDKDF in the germline V gene (reference sequence).

V gene TRBV6-2 or TRBV6-3 combines with J gene TRBJ1-2; tentative D call: TRBD1 (6 bases). Per germline, CDR1 MNHEY and CDR2 SVGEGT. V was shortened by 5 bases and J by 7 bases, with 20 bases between the two germline ends. CDR3 length: 15 residues. CDR3 bases: TGTGCCAGCAGTGACCCCGCGGGGGGGGCAAGTGGCTACACCTTC. Translation: CASSDPAGGASGYTF.

The chain recombines TRBV13 with TRBJ1-2; D is undetermined. Trimming shortened V by 1 base and J by 1 base, and 10 bases separated the two germline ends. This CDR3 comprises 15 residues. The germline gives CDR1 PRHDT, CDR2 FYEKMQ (reference sequence). CDR3 sequence reads: CASSLEARHNYGYTF. For the CDR3, the DNA is TGTGCCAGCAGCTTAGAGGCCAGACATAACTATGGCTACACCTTC.

The chain is built from TRBV19 and TRBJ2-3; TRBD1 aligns across 10 bases. After removal of 10 bases from V and 1 base from J, the junction contained 2 bases not matched to a gene. Germline-derived CDR1 and CDR2 are LNHDA and SQIVND (reference sequence). CDR3 length: 13 amino acids. This CDR3 is CATGQGGTDTQYF. The CDR3 DNA is TGTGCCACCGGACAGGGGGGCACAGATACGCAGTATTTT.

Only a few counts were recorded for this clone. V is TRBV7-9 and J is TRBJ2-3, with 9 bases identical to TRBD1. Looked up from germline, CDR1 is SEHNR and CDR2 is FQNEAQ (reference sequence). The ends lost 0 bases at V and 6 bases at J; junction bases unmatched: 1. The CDR3 has 14 amino acids. In DNA, the CDR3 is TGTGCCAGCAGCTTAGCACAGGGGGCGGATACGCAGTATTTT. Its protein is CASSLAQGADTQYF.

There are a few counts of this clone. The rearrangement uses TRBV6-2 or TRBV6-3 and TRBJ1-2, with D possibly matching TRBD1 (6 bases). This CDR3 is built from 16 residues. From germline, CDR1 is MNHEY and CDR2 SVGEGT. V gave up 5 bases and J gave up 6 bases, with 22 bases separating them. As DNA, the CDR3 is TGTGCCAGCAGTCCACGACGAGGGGGGGGCGCAGATGGCTACACCTTC. Its translation is CASSPRRGGGADGYTF.

This chain connects TRBV9 to TRBJ1-5, with a possible D match to TRBD1 (6 bases). CDR1 is SGDLS and CDR2 is YYNGEE in the germline V gene. Trimming stripped 3 bases from V and 2 bases from J, with 12 bases between. This CDR3 spans 15 amino acids. The CDR3 loop reads CASSATGIGNQPQHF. CDR3 nucleotide sequence: TGTGCCAGCAGCGCGACAGGTATCGGCAATCAGCCCCAGCATTTT.

The chain is built from TRBV28 and TRBJ1-2; 7 bases fit TRBD1. CDR3 length: 14 amino acids. V trimming: 0 bases; J trimming: 2 bases; junction bases outside the gene matches: 0. The germline V gene encodes CDR1 MDHEN and CDR2 SYDVKM. For the CDR3, the DNA is TGTGCCAGCAGTTTATGGGGACAGAACTATGGCTACACCTTC. It translates to CASSLWGQNYGYTF.

This sequence joins TRBV28 and TRBJ2-7, with D perhaps being TRBD1 or TRBD2 (5 bases each). From germline, CDR1 is MDHEN and CDR2 SYDVKM. This CDR3 spans 18 amino acids. Trimming stripped 5 bases from V and 5 bases from J, with 28 bases between. CDR3 amino acids: CASSGAIEYRTRGNEQYF. The DNA of the CDR3 is TGTGCCAGCAGTGGGGCTATTGAGTATCGGACACGGGGAAACGAGCAGTACTTC.

This chain uses TRBV12-3 or TRBV12-4 with TRBJ2-7, with TRBD1 matching over 10 bases. Unmatched junction bases numbered 8, after V lost 8 bases and J lost 7 bases. The CDR3 is 13 amino acids. CDR3 sequence reads: CASGTGTGDEQYF. The CDR3 coding sequence is TGTGCCAGCGGAACCGGGACAGGGGATGAGCAGTACTTC.

Only one count was recorded for this clone. The rearrangement links TRBV20-1 to TRBJ2-5; no clear D gene. The V end lost 3 bases, the J end lost 4 bases, and 6 bases lay between the germline ends. The germline gives CDR1 DFQATT, CDR2 SNEGSKA (reference sequence). The CDR3 sequence is 11 residues long. The CDR3 DNA is TGCAGTGCTAGTTTTGGAGAGACCCAGTACTTC. Residues: CSASFGETQYF.

V and J are TRBV19 and TRBJ1-6; D gene uncertain. From germline, CDR1 is LNHDA and CDR2 SQIVND (reference sequence). Between the trimmed V and J ends, which lost 4 bases and 5 bases, there was a span of 15 bases. CDR3 length equals 16 residues. The CDR3 is CASSTPPRTDNSPLHF. The CDR3 DNA reads TGTGCCAGTAGTACTCCCCCAAGGACGGATAATTCACCCCTCCACTTT. Full variable domain (outside the CDR3, taken from reference TRBV19 and TRBJ1-6): DGGITQSPKYLFRKEGQNVTLSCEQNLNHDAMYWYRQDPGQGLRLIYYSQIVNDFQKGDIAEGYSVSREKKESFPLTVTSAQKNPTAFYLCASSTPPRTDNSPLHFGNGTRLTVT.

This chain joins TRBV7-8 and TRBJ1-5; perhaps TRBD1 as D (5 bases). The V end was cut by 1 base, the J end by 7 bases, with 11 bases between. Germline assignment: CDR1 SGHVS and CDR2 FQNEAQ. This CDR3 has 14 amino acids. CDR3 sequence (DNA): TGTGCCAGCAGCTTAGGGGCAGGGTACCAGCCCCAGCATTTT. Translation gives CASSLGAGYQPQHF.

V usage is TRBV6-6 and J usage is TRBJ1-2, with a possible D match to TRBD1 (5 bases). Germline CDR1 and CDR2: MNHNY and SVGAGI (reference sequence). Deletions cut 6 bases from V and 4 bases from J, with 30 bases between. CDR3 size: 19 residues. CDR3 in amino acids: CASSYTIVTGRYLSYGYTF. Written as DNA, the CDR3 is TGTGCCAGCAGCTACACCATCGTAACAGGCAGATACCTCTCCTATGGCTACACCTTC.

The V call is TRBV2, the J call TRBJ1-3; weak D call: TRBD1 (5 bases). The CDR3 is 15 residues long. Germline CDR1 is SNHLY and CDR2 is FYNNEI. V lost 5 bases and J lost 0, with 11 bases in between. CDR3 sequence reads: CASSPDRYSGNTIYF. The CDR3 coding sequence is TGTGCCAGCAGTCCCGACAGATACTCTGGAAACACCATATATTTT.

CDR3 sequence: CASSEGGSTDTQYF. The CDR3 nucleotides are TGTGCCAGCAGTGAGGGCGGGAGCACAGATACGCAGTATTTT. This chain uses TRBV2 with TRBJ2-3, with D possibly TRBD2 on 5 matching bases. In germline, CDR1 is SNHLY, CDR2 FYNNEI. V lost 3 bases and J 0 bases, leaving 7 bases between the germline ends. CDR3 length: 14 amino acids.

The V call is TRBV28, the J call TRBJ2-1; D is undetermined. From germline, CDR1 is MDHEN and CDR2 SYDVKM. This CDR3 region has 14 residues. V was clipped by 6 bases and J by 0 bases, with 9 bases between them. The CDR3 sequence: CASSPLSSYNEQFF. As DNA, the CDR3 is TGTGCCAGCAGCCCCTTGAGCTCCTACAATGAGCAGTTCTTC.

The chain joins TRBV5-1 to TRBJ2-1; 13 nucleotides match TRBD2. This CDR3 is built from 16 residues. Germline CDR1 is SGHRS and CDR2 is YFSETQ. Unmatched junction bases numbered 3, after V lost 3 bases and J lost 3 bases. The DNA of the CDR3 is TGCGCCAGCAGCTCGACTAGCGGGGGGAACTACAATGAGCAGTTCTTC. Translated, it gives CASSSTSGGNYNEQFF.

The chain employs TRBV5-5 and TRBJ1-5; D is possibly TRBD1 (6 bases). The CDR3 sequence is 14 residues long. Germline CDR1 and CDR2: SGHKS and YYEKEE (reference sequence). With 1 base removed from V and 4 bases from J, the gap between germline ends came to 9 bases. The CDR3 loop reads CASSLWQGNQPQHF. The CDR3 DNA sequence: TGTGCCAGCAGCTTGTGGCAGGGGAATCAGCCCCAGCATTTT.

V is TRBV7-2 and J is TRBJ2-3; D remains unclear. This CDR3 spans 13 amino acids. Trimming shortened V by 5 bases and J by 6 bases, and 12 bases separated the two germline ends. The germline CDR1 and CDR2 sequences are SGHTA and FQGNSA. CDR3 sequence (DNA): TGTGCCAGCAGCCCCTTAAACGATGATACGCAGTATTTT. Translated: CASSPLNDDTQYF.

V and J are TRBV19 and TRBJ1-5; 8 nucleotides line up with TRBD1. The germline gives CDR1 LNHDA, CDR2 SQIVND (reference sequence). V trimming: 6 bases; J trimming: 7 bases; junction bases outside the gene matches: 2. The CDR3 has 12 residues. The CDR3 sequence: CASSRGHQPQHF. For the CDR3, the DNA is TGTGCCAGTAGCAGGGGGCACCAGCCCCAGCATTTT.

Comment on this clone: Germline is not matched at one junction end, which may reflect a read error. The chain employs TRBV7-9 and TRBJ1-1; no definite D call. The CDR3 runs 13 residues. Germline values: CDR1 SEHNR, CDR2 FQNEAQ (reference sequence). DNA of the CDR3: TGTGCCAGCAGCTTAGAAGGATACGGAGCTGGACTCTTT. Translation gives CASSLEGYGAGLF.

The chain combines TRBV28 with TRBJ2-7; 7 nucleotides agree with TRBD2. The germline CDR1 and CDR2 sequences are MDHEN and SYDVKM. J lost 2 bases, V lost 3 bases, and 1 base had no gene match. The CDR3 is made up of 13 amino acids. The CDR3: CASSFRGAYEQYF. The CDR3 DNA reads TGTGCCAGCAGTTTCCGGGGGGCCTACGAGCAGTACTTC.

V usage is TRBV5-1 and J usage is TRBJ2-1; the D gene is possibly TRBD2 (6 bases). The length of the CDR3 is 14 residues. Trimming removed 0 bases from V and 15 bases from J, with 19 bases in between. The V gene's germline CDR1 is SGHRS and CDR2 YFSETQ. CDR3 nucleotides: TGCGCCAGCAGCTTGGGACTAGATCGTCCTATGTTGTTCTTC. Protein product: CASSLGLDRPMLFF.

This clone was recorded once. This chain uses TRBV30 with TRBJ2-7, with 9 bases lining up with TRBD2. V dropped 6 bases and J dropped 9; count of bases not matched to a gene: 27. The CDR3 extends over 18 amino acids. Germline V gene sequence: CDR1 GTSNPN, CDR2 SVGIG (reference sequence). CDR3 loop: CACTRRNSLAGTNLGQYF. In nucleotides, the CDR3 is TGTGCCTGTACTAGGCGAAATAGCCTAGCGGGGACGAACCTGGGGCAGTACTTC.

The chain combines TRBV7-2 with TRBJ2-7; TRBD2 matches 8 bases. V shed 5 bases, J shed 0 bases, and the junction held 6 bases outside the gene matches. The CDR3 is 15 residues long. Germline V gene sequence: CDR1 SGHTA, CDR2 FQGNSA. The CDR3 DNA reads TGTGCCAGCAGCCCCGGGGGGGCCTCCTCCTACGAGCAGTACTTC. This encodes CASSPGGASSYEQYF.

This clone was observed once. The chain links TRBV6-5 to TRBJ2-2; 8 nucleotides agree with TRBD2. This CDR3 spans 16 amino acids. Trimming at V came to 4 bases and at J to 4 bases, leaving 8 bases not matched to a gene. Germline values: CDR1 MNHEY, CDR2 SVGAGI. CDR3 sequence reads: CASSSGTSSPTGELFF. The DNA of the CDR3 is TGTGCCAGCAGTTCCGGGACTAGTAGCCCCACCGGGGAGCTGTTTTTT.